The clone carrying this T cell receptor (beta chain) was recorded only once. Its antigen is unknown. A junction end diverges from the germline sequence, so it may reflect a read error. This entry comes from a study of cytomegalovirus exposure and HLA in healthy donors. Findings and limits, study-wide: Most CMV-associated TCR beta chains appeared HLA-restricted in a later analysis. Later analysis demonstrated an association between a missense DCLRE1C variant and TCR beta V- and J-gene trimming. Reports showed the classifier diagnosing cytomegalovirus status with high specificity and sensitivity.

CDR1 is SGHAT, CDR2 FQNNGV, per germline. This CDR3 is 15 amino acids long. Vbeta (60) and Jbeta (13) primers were used in the PCR. The protocol was immunoSEQ multiplex PCR, while the TCRdb copy is restricted to in-frame clones and leaves out a portion. The sample has 150,000 to 200,000 clones, roughly 77% seen once; the top ten hold roughly 1.5%. The TCR originated in a woman aged 45-65 years in good health and CMV-seronegative. The V call is TRBV11-2, the J call TRBJ2-5; 8 bases fit TRBD2. Material for sequencing was PBMCs. The CDR3 DNA sequence: TGTGCCAGCAGCTTGACTAGCGCTCCTCTAGAGGCCCAGTACTTC. This sequence encodes CASSLTSAPLEAQYF.